This is a list of T cell receptor beta chains from one sample in a study of vaccination effects on CD4 cells after COVID-19. Assay used: immunoSEQ multiplex PCR; TCRdb lists only in-frame clones, some missing. Among tens of thousands of clones listed, around 80% were seen once. These receptors' antigens are unknown. The input for sequencing was CD4+ T cells from PBMCs cultured without peptide, taken after COVID-19 vaccination. Every receptor here comes from a human donor who received a COVID-19 vaccine. The CDR3 runs from the conserved cysteine through the conserved F or W. A D gene is named only where the DNA matches it firmly. Only part of the rows carry a size: once, few, many, or a class if the clone is expanded.

j_gene,abundance,v_gene,d_gene,CDR3nt,CDR3aa
TRBJ1-1,-,TRBV2,-,TGTGCCAGCAGTGAAGGGGCCAGGCTTGAAGCTTTCTTT,CASSEGARLEAFF
TRBJ1-2,-,TRBV6-5,-,TGTGCCAGCAGGAGGCAAGGGGCCTATGGCTACACCTTC,CASRRQGAYGYTF
TRBJ1-1,few,TRBV18,-,TGTGCCAGCTCACCAAACGGGGCCTCGAACACTGAAGCTTTCTTT,CASSPNGASNTEAFF
TRBJ2-1,-,TRBV11-3,TRBD1,TGTGCCAGCAGCTTGGGGACAGGGACCTACAATGAGCAGTTCTTC,CASSLGTGTYNEQFF
TRBJ2-5,-,TRBV14,TRBD2,TGTGCCAGCAGCCAAGTCGGGCGCGGGGGGCCCAAAGAGACCCAGTACTTC,CASSQVGRGGPKETQYF
TRBJ1-2,-,TRBV18,-,TGTGCCAGCTCACCACCGACGGAGATCACAAGGGACTATGGCTACACCTTC,CASSPPTEITRDYGYTF
TRBJ2-5,-,TRBV18,-,TGTGCCAGCTCGCCCCAGCGGACCCAAGAGACCCAGTACTTC,CASSPQRTQETQYF
TRBJ1-1,-,TRBV21-1,-,TGTGCCAGCAGCCTCGACAGGGATTGGACTGAAGCTTTCTTT,CASSLDRDWTEAFF
TRBJ1-3,-,TRBV5-8,-,TGTGCCAGCAGCTTGGATTTGGGCGTCGGAAACACCATATATTTT,CASSLDLGVGNTIYF
TRBJ1-2,-,TRBV24-1,-,TGTGCCACCAGTGATTCACAGGGAGCTAACTATGGCTACACCTTC,CATSDSQGANYGYTF
TRBJ2-5,-,TRBV25-1,TRBD2,TGTGCCAGCAGTGTAACTCTCCCGGGACTAGTTTCAGAGACCCAGTACTTC,CASSVTLPGLVSETQYF